What follows are 3 T cell receptor beta chains derived from one specimen sequenced in a study of blood T cell repertoires in COVID-19 (dated by TCRdb to 2019 to 2021). Receptors were amplified or captured by the immunoSEQ multiplex PCR assay. TCRdb took this table from immuneACCESS and kept in-frame rearrangements with V and J called. Such tables lack part of the clones; where checked against another copy, unresolved V genes explain under half of the gap, and the rest is unexplained. The sample profile shows about 240,000 clones; under 90% of them were found once. The ten most abundant clones make up approximately 4% of the sample. Source material: PBMCs or T cells enriched from blood (not recorded which). Receptors were obtained from a woman aged 35 to 49 who had been exposed to COVID-19.

The V call is TRBV2, the J call TRBJ2-2; 10 bases align to TRBD1. The CDR3 has 16 amino acids. The V gene's germline CDR1 is SNHLY and CDR2 FYNNEI. Trimming at V came to 6 bases and at J to 1 base, leaving 5 bases not matched to a gene. CDR3 DNA sequence: TGTGCCAGCAGCCCCAGGACAGGGGGGAACACCGGGGAGCTGTTTTTT. It translates to CASSPRTGGNTGELFF. Full variable domain (missing parts from reference TRBV2 and TRBJ2-2): EPEVTQTPSHQVTQMGQEVILRCVPISNHLYFYWYRQILGQKVEFLVSFYNNEISEKSEIFDDQFSVERPDGSNFTLKIRSTKLEDSAMYFCASSPRTGGNTGELFFGEGSRLTVL.

The chain recombines TRBV7-3 with TRBJ1-1, with 7 bases identical to TRBD1. Germline-derived CDR1 and CDR2 are SGHTA and FQGTGA. The CDR3 has 15 residues. Trimming at V came to 5 bases and at J to 3 bases, leaving 9 bases not matched to a gene. CDR3 coding DNA: TGTGCCAGCAGCCCCAAGGACAGGAAGGACACTGAAGCTTTCTTT. Translated, it gives CASSPKDRKDTEAFF.

The genes are TRBV28 and TRBJ1-6; 7 bases fit TRBD1. This CDR3 has 14 amino acids. V shed 4 bases and J 5 bases; nucleotides not matched to a gene: 2. Germline V gene lookup returns CDR1 MDHEN and CDR2 SYDVKM. This CDR3 is CASSSGTDNSPLHF. For the CDR3, the DNA is TGTGCCAGCAGTTCCGGGACAGATAATTCACCCCTCCACTTT.